This entry lists 25 T cell receptor beta chains sequenced from one sample in a study of OX40 agonist ivuxolimab in advanced cancers. The repertoire was sequenced with immunoSEQ multiplex PCR; TCRdb's copy has only in-frame clones and lacks some. The sample holds around 80,000 clones, around 87% seen once. The sequencing used CD4+ or CD8+ T cells sorted from blood, collected in a trial of the OX40 agonist ivuxolimab. The receptor set was obtained from an adult with an advanced solid tumor such as melanoma, head and neck, liver or kidney cancer.

The V and J genes are TRBV20-1 and TRBJ2-1, with 7 bases that match TRBD1. V shed 6 bases and J 7 bases; nucleotides not matched to a gene: 3. The CDR3 is 11 residues long. The germline CDR1 and CDR2 sequences are DFQATT and SNEGSKA (reference sequence). The CDR3 bases are TGCAGTGCACAGACAGGGAATGAGCAGTTCTTC. Protein sequence: CSAQTGNEQFF.

The chain couples TRBV18 to TRBJ2-6; TRBD2 might be the D (8 bases). The CDR3 is made up of 18 amino acids. The V gene's germline CDR1 is KGHSH and CDR2 LQKENI. The V end lost 1 base, the J end lost 0 bases, and 13 bases lay between the germline ends. CDR3 protein: CASSPRQGLVSGANVLTF. The CDR3 nucleotides are TGTGCCAGCTCACCACGACAGGGACTAGTCTCTGGGGCCAACGTCCTGACTTTC.

On this clone itself: Other DNA sequences in the sample encode the same CDR3. The rearrangement links TRBV15 to TRBJ2-5; 11 bases line up with TRBD1. Trimming at V came to 0 bases and at J to 5 bases, leaving 2 bases not matched to a gene. Germline CDR1 and CDR2: LNHNV and YYDKDF (reference sequence). The CDR3 loop spans 15 amino acids. CDR3 coding DNA: TGTGCCACCAGCAGAGAAGGACAGGGGGCCGAGACCCAGTACTTC. Translating gives CATSREGQGAETQYF.

This sequence joins TRBV30 and TRBJ1-3; D possibly corresponds to TRBD1 (5 bases). The CDR3 spans 11 residues. CDR1 and CDR2 from the germline V gene are GTSNPN and SVGIG (reference sequence). V lost 8 bases and J lost 4, with 9 bases in between. The CDR3 spells CAGGIGNTIYF. Written as DNA, the CDR3 is TGTGCCGGGGGGATCGGAAACACCATATATTTT. Complete variable domain (other parts from reference TRBV30 and TRBJ1-3): SQTIHQWPATLVQPVGSPLSLECTVEGTSNPNLYWYRQAAGRGLQLLFYSVGIGQISSEVPQNLSASRPQDRQFILSSKKLLLSDSGFYLCAGGIGNTIYFGEGSWLTVV.

This clone was seen only once. V is TRBV27 and J is TRBJ2-3; 9 bases are shared with TRBD1. Trimming cost V 6 bases and J 3 bases; bases outside gene matches: 10. The CDR3 sequence is 16 residues long. Germline CDR1 MNHEY, CDR2 SMNVEV (reference sequence). CDR3 DNA: TGTGCCAGCAGCCCTCACAGGGGGCTGGAAACAGATACGCAGTATTTT. Residues: CASSPHRGLETDTQYF.

This clone was picked up a small number of times. The rearrangement joins TRBV12-5 to TRBJ2-1; D remains unclear. The CDR3 covers 13 residues. Germline assignment: CDR1 LGHNT and CDR2 FRNRAP. V was pared by 7 bases and J by 1 base, with 8 bases between. The CDR3 protein is CASAGPSYNEQFF. The CDR3 bases are TGTGCTAGTGCCGGACCTTCCTACAATGAGCAGTTCTTC. Variable domain in full (rest from reference TRBV12-5 and TRBJ2-1): DARVTQTPRHKVTEMGQEVTMRCQPILGHNTVFWYRQTMMQGLELLAYFRNRAPLDDSGMPKDRFSAEMPDATLATLKIQPSEPRDSAVYFCASAGPSYNEQFFGPGTRLTVL.

The chain combines TRBV10-3 with TRBJ2-3; D is possibly TRBD1 (5 bases). V lost 9 bases and J 3 bases, leaving 13 bases between the germline ends. The CDR3 has 13 amino acids. Germline lookup yields CDR1 ENHRY and CDR2 SYGVKD. The CDR3 spells CAMGFGATDTQYF. In DNA form, the CDR3 reads TGTGCCATGGGATTTGGGGCAACAGATACGCAGTATTTT.

The chain joins TRBV27 to TRBJ2-7, with TRBD2 matching 10 bases. Trimming removed 7 bases from V and 5 bases from J; junction bases left unmatched: 11. The CDR3 totals 15 residues. CDR1 is MNHEY, CDR2 SMNVEV, per germline (reference sequence). The CDR3 spells CASTDSGRLPNEQYF. The CDR3 region has the DNA TGTGCCAGCACCGATAGCGGGAGGCTGCCTAACGAGCAGTACTTC.

The CDR3 sequence: CSVERDWGQPGLYGYTF. The CDR3 region has the DNA TGCAGCGTTGAACGGGACTGGGGGCAGCCGGGCCTTTATGGCTACACCTTC. The gene calls are TRBV29-1 and TRBJ1-2; TRBD1 is a possible D gene (6 bases). V was clipped by 2 bases and J by 5 bases, with 24 bases between them. This CDR3 spans 17 amino acids. The germline gives CDR1 SQVTM, CDR2 ANQGSEA.

The chain recombines TRBV9 with TRBJ2-1; 9 bases match TRBD2. The CDR3 spans 15 residues. Germline V gives CDR1 SGDLS, CDR2 YYNGEE. With 4 bases clipped from V and 7 bases from J, the junction kept 9 bases outside the gene matches. CDR3 in DNA: TGTGCCAGCAGCCCCATTAGCGGGAGTTTGAATGAGCAGTTCTTC. Translation gives CASSPISGSLNEQFF.

This clone was counted a single time. V gene TRBV5-1 combines with J gene TRBJ2-1, with TRBD2 matching 7 bases. Germline V gives CDR1 SGHRS, CDR2 YFSETQ. V gave up 4 bases and J gave up 2 bases; unmatched junction bases: 6. CDR3 length: 15 amino acids. This chain's CDR3 is CASSLAGGAYNEQFF. The CDR3 coding sequence is TGCGCCAGCAGCCTAGCTGGGGGGGCCTACAATGAGCAGTTCTTC. Full variable domain (remainder filled in from reference TRBV5-1 and TRBJ2-1): KAGVTQTPRYLIKTRGQQVTLSCSPISGHRSVSWYQQTPGQGLQFLFEYFSETQRNKGNFPGRFSGRQFSNSRSEMNVSTLELGDSALYLCASSLAGGAYNEQFFGPGTRLTVL.

V and J are TRBV7-2 and TRBJ2-7, with 12 positions matching TRBD2. The length of the CDR3 is 15 residues. The V gene end was trimmed by 4 bases and the J gene end by 5 bases; junction bases not matched to a gene: 6. Germline CDR1 SGHTA, CDR2 FQGNSA. The CDR3 DNA sequence: TGTGCCAGCAGCTCGCAACTAGCGGGAGGCGACGAGCAGTACTTC. Protein sequence: CASSSQLAGGDEQYF.

The chain is built from TRBV4-3 and TRBJ2-7; the match to TRBD2 covers 7 bases. CDR1 and CDR2 (germline): LGHNA, YSLEER. The CDR3 has 15 amino acids. Germline trimming cut 0 bases from V and 9 bases from J; bases unmatched to any gene: 11. This CDR3 is CASSQDKAGRVAQYF. The DNA for the CDR3 is TGCGCCAGCAGCCAAGATAAAGCAGGGAGGGTCGCGCAGTACTTC.

This chain links TRBV7-2 with TRBJ1-5; TRBD1 agrees at 7 bases. This CDR3 spans 15 amino acids. Germline trimming cut 5 bases from V and 8 bases from J; bases unmatched to any gene: 12. From germline, CDR1 is SGHTA and CDR2 FQGNSA. This CDR3 reads CASSVGTVGREPQHF. CDR3 sequence (DNA): TGTGCCAGCAGCGTCGGGACAGTCGGGAGGGAGCCCCAGCATTTT. The entire variable domain, with the rest obtained from reference TRBV7-2 and TRBJ1-5, is as follows: GAGVSQSPSNKVTEKGKDVELRCDPISGHTALYWYRQSLGQGLEFLIYFQGNSAPDKSGLPSDRFSAERTGGSVSTLTIQRTQQEDSAVYLCASSVGTVGREPQHFGDGTRLSIL.

This clone was observed a handful of times. V and J are TRBV11-2 and TRBJ1-1; D gene ambiguous. The CDR3 totals 16 residues. Looked up from germline, CDR1 is SGHAT and CDR2 is FQNNGV. V was clipped by 0 bases and J by 1 base, with 12 bases between them. This CDR3 is CASSLEFGSKNTEAFF. CDR3 bases: TGTGCCAGCAGCTTAGAATTTGGTTCGAAGAACACTGAAGCTTTCTTT.

This clone is labeled as medium-sized. The V call is TRBV5-6, the J call TRBJ2-7, with 12 nucleotides matching TRBD2. J was trimmed by 7 bases and V by 4 bases; bases with no gene match: 3. Germline CDR1 is SGHDT and CDR2 is YYEEEE. The CDR3 totals 13 residues. The CDR3 nucleotides are TGTGCCAGCAGCCTTGGACTAGCGGGAGAGCAGTACTTC. Protein: CASSLGLAGEQYF.

This clone was detected once. The genes are TRBV5-6 and TRBJ2-1, with 9 bases lining up with TRBD1. Per the germline V gene, CDR1 is SGHDT and CDR2 is YYEEEE. The CDR3 totals 13 residues. The ends lost 4 bases at V and 9 bases at J; junction bases unmatched: 5. The CDR3 here is CASSPDRGFEQFF. The CDR3 DNA reads TGTGCCAGCAGCCCGGACAGGGGATTTGAGCAGTTCTTC. Looking up the rest from reference TRBV5-6 and TRBJ2-1 gives the full variable domain: DAGVTQSPTHLIKTRGQQVTLRCSPKSGHDTVSWYQQALGQGPQFIFQYYEEEERQRGNFPDRFSGHQFPNYSSELNVNALLLGDSALYLCASSPDRGFEQFFGPGTRLTVL.

In DNA, the CDR3 is TGCAGCGTTGTTGGCGTTTTGAGACAGGGGTTTTTTAACACTGAAGCTTTCTTT. Protein: CSVVGVLRQGFFNTEAFF. The genes are TRBV29-1 and TRBJ1-1; 8 bases are shared with TRBD1. The CDR3 is 18 residues long. Per the germline V gene, CDR1 is SQVTM and CDR2 is ANQGSEA. J gave up 2 bases and V 4 bases, and 18 bases lay outside the gene matches.

The chain has TRBV10-2 and TRBJ1-6; TRBD1 aligns across 9 bases. CDR1 is WSHSY, CDR2 SAAADI, per germline. The V gene end was trimmed by 5 bases and the J gene end by 8 bases; junction bases not matched to a gene: 1. This CDR3 region has 13 residues. This CDR3 is CASSRTGDSPLHF. CDR3 nucleotide sequence: TGCGCCAGCAGTCGGACAGGGGATTCACCCCTCCACTTT.

This chain links TRBV6-5 with TRBJ1-1; possible D gene TRBD1, 5 bases. This CDR3 has 14 residues. Germline assignment: CDR1 MNHEY and CDR2 SVGAGI. V dropped 7 bases and J dropped 1 base, with 13 bases sitting between them. CDR3 protein: CASNERQGNTEAFF. In nucleotides, the CDR3 is TGTGCCAGCAACGAACGTCAGGGGAACACTGAAGCTTTCTTT.

CDR3 sequence reads: CASSRRQGAGYTF. For the CDR3, the DNA is TGTGCCAGCAGCCGACGACAGGGAGCCGGCTACACCTTC. The chain employs TRBV11-2 and TRBJ1-2, with 7 bases that match TRBD1. The length of the CDR3 is 13 residues. Germline V gives CDR1 SGHAT, CDR2 FQNNGV. After removal of 5 bases from V and 8 bases from J, the junction contained 8 bases not matched to a gene. The entire variable domain, with the rest obtained from reference TRBV11-2 and TRBJ1-2, is as follows: EAGVAQSPRYKIIEKRQSVAFWCNPISGHATLYWYQQILGQGPKLLIQFQNNGVVDDSQLPKDRFSAERLKGVDSTLKIQPAKLEDSAVYLCASSRRQGAGYTFGSGTRLTVV.

As for this clone: One end of the junction is discordant with germline, which a read error may explain. The CDR3 reads CASSLGLAVSTDTQYF. CDR3 nucleotides: TGCGCCAGCAGTTTGGGACTAGCGGTTAGCACAGATACGCAGTATTTT. This chain uses TRBV5-1 with TRBJ2-3, with TRBD2 matching 11 bases. The CDR3 extends over 16 amino acids. Germline V gene sequence: CDR1 SGHRS, CDR2 YFSETQ.

The rearrangement links TRBV7-9 to TRBJ2-3; possibly TRBD1 for D (5 bases). Germline-derived CDR1 and CDR2 are SEHNR and FQNEAQ (reference sequence). V was clipped by 5 bases and J by 3 bases, with 15 bases between them. The CDR3 covers 15 residues. The CDR3 bases are TGTGCCAGCAGCAGTCCAGGGTCTGCGACAGATACGCAGTATTTT. Protein product: CASSSPGSATDTQYF.

The rearrangement uses TRBV28 and TRBJ2-3; D uncertain. There are 12 residues in the CDR3. Germline CDR1 MDHEN, CDR2 SYDVKM. With 5 bases removed from V and 4 bases from J, the gap between germline ends came to 7 bases. CDR3 nucleotide sequence: TGTGCCAGCAGTAAAAAAGCAGATACGCAGTATTTT. The encoded protein is CASSKKADTQYF.

The gene calls are TRBV1 and TRBJ2-3; the table's D call, TRBD2, has no DNA check behind it. TRBV1 is deemed a pseudogene. The CDR3 runs to 19 residues. In nucleotides, the CDR3 is TGCACCAGCAGCCAAGTCGAGGCTAGCGGGGGGGCGAGCACAGATACGCAGTATTTT. Protein: CTSSQVEASGGASTDTQYF.